This T cell receptor beta chain was captured by sequencing in a study of shared clonotypes between healthy human individuals. About the study: Each donor had three CD4 naive, three CD4 memory, two CD8 naive and one CD8 memory plate. Study results and caveats: Between four donors, naive CD4 clonotypes were shared at a level of around 4.8%. Non-shared clonotypes had lower generation probabilities than clonotypes shared by all four sorted-subset donors.

A remark on this clone: The antigen remains unidentified.

Each subset's genomic DNA was shared equally among a number of immunoSEQ plates. Some clones are missing from TCRdb's copy, which holds only in-frame ones; the method was immunoSEQ multiplex PCR. Of some 380,000 clones in the sample, roughly 96% are singletons; the top ten hold around 0.32%. The sequence derives from a man between 25 and 39 years old in good health. Sequenced input: memory CD8+ T cells sorted from blood. Subset in this sample: CD45RO+ cells pooled with CCR7-negative TemRA cells.

The CDR3 DNA is TGTGCCAGCAGCTTAACTAGCGGGAGAGGGTACAATGAGCAGTTCTTC. This translates into CASSLTSGRGYNEQFF. The genes are TRBV11-3 and TRBJ2-1; 11 bases match TRBD2. V was clipped by 2 bases and J by 4 bases; unmatched bases: 4. The CDR3 consists of 16 residues. CDR1 and CDR2 from the germline V gene are SGHNT and YENEEA.